The 8 T cell receptor beta chains reported below all come from one sample, sequenced in a study of shared clonotypes between healthy human individuals. Data came from immunoSEQ multiplex PCR; TCRdb stores just in-frame clones and leaves some out. In the table there are about 1.9 million clones, over 85% of which are singletons. Naive CD8 cells were CD45RO-negative, positively selected for CCR7, excluding terminally differentiated effector memory CD45RA+ cells. The sequenced sample was naive CD8+ T cells from PBMCs. These TCRs come from a man aged 18-30 years in good health. Some clones in this sample may be carry-over from other donors' samples.

The chain employs TRBV27 and TRBJ1-3; no firm D call. V dropped 5 bases and J dropped 3 bases, with 11 bases sitting between them. This CDR3 has 14 residues. Germline V lookup: CDR1 MNHEY, CDR2 SMNVEV (reference sequence). This CDR3 reads CASSPTRYGNTIYF. As DNA, the CDR3 is TGTGCCAGCAGTCCTACCCGCTATGGAAACACCATATATTTT.

V and J are TRBV29-1 and TRBJ2-2, with D perhaps matching TRBD2 (6 bases). Germline V lookup: CDR1 SQVTM, CDR2 ANQGSEA. V was cut by 7 bases and J by 1 base, with 10 bases left in between. This CDR3 spans 13 amino acids. This CDR3 is CSGVGGNTGELFF. DNA of the CDR3: TGCAGCGGCGTGGGGGGGAACACCGGGGAGCTGTTTTTT.

CDR3 residues: CASSGGHEIMNTEAFF. The CDR3 nucleotides are TGCGCCAGCAGTGGGGGCCACGAGATAATGAACACTGAAGCTTTCTTT. The V gene is TRBV5-1, the J gene TRBJ1-1, with D possibly matching TRBD1 (6 bases). Germline CDR1 is SGHRS and CDR2 is YFSETQ. The CDR3 runs to 16 residues. Trimming cost V 5 bases and J 0 bases, with 17 bases left between them.

The chain couples TRBV7-2 to TRBJ2-7; 8 nucleotides agree with TRBD2. The CDR3 covers 14 residues. Germline lookup yields CDR1 SGHTA and CDR2 FQGNSA. The trim removed 4 bases at V and 2 bases at J, leaving 4 bases unmatched. This CDR3 is CASSSTSDPYEQYF. The CDR3 DNA is TGTGCCAGCAGCTCGACTAGCGATCCCTACGAGCAGTACTTC.

V and J are TRBV6-1 and TRBJ2-2, with D unclear. This CDR3 contains 13 residues. The germline V gene has CDR1 MNHNS and CDR2 SASEGT. With 6 bases removed from V and 4 bases from J, the gap between germline ends came to 9 bases. The CDR3 reads CASSDGFTGELFF. The CDR3 DNA is TGTGCCAGCAGCGATGGATTCACCGGGGAGCTGTTTTTT.

The CDR3 loop reads CAGRLEGNEQFF. DNA for the CDR3: TGTGCCGGAAGATTAGAAGGCAATGAGCAGTTCTTC. This rearrangement joins TRBV7-9 to TRBJ2-1; no clear D. Germline CDR1 reads SEHNR; CDR2 reads FQNEAQ (reference sequence). V was trimmed by 11 bases and J by 6 bases, leaving 14 bases between them. The length of the CDR3 is 12 residues.

The chain recombines TRBV27 with TRBJ2-2; 8 bases line up with TRBD1. This CDR3 is 14 amino acids long. Unmatched junction bases numbered 3, after V lost 4 bases and J lost 5 bases. Looked up from germline, CDR1 is MNHEY and CDR2 is SMNVEV (reference sequence). CDR3 loop: CASSSTGATGELFF. The CDR3 nucleotides read TGTGCCAGCAGTTCGACAGGGGCAACCGGGGAGCTGTTTTTT.

Only one count was recorded for this clone. The J gene is TRBJ1-1, the V gene TRBV5-1; D not certain. The V gene lost 0 bases and the J gene lost 0 bases, with 15 bases spanning the gap. This CDR3 region has 17 residues. CDR1 SGHRS and CDR2 YFSETQ come from the germline V gene. The CDR3 bases are TGCGCCAGCAGCTTGGCCGTAACGGATGCCATGAACACTGAAGCTTTCTTT. Translating gives CASSLAVTDAMNTEAFF.